One sample yielded the 8 T cell receptor beta chains listed below, sequenced in a study of CD8+ T cells in alopecia areata. RNA, once extracted, was reverse transcribed into cDNA for use as the sequencing template. TCRdb's table, derived via immunoSEQ multiplex PCR, lists solely in-frame clones and lacks some. The table records 140,000 to 150,000 clones, approximately 50% of them present only once. The sample consisted of CD4+ T cells sorted from blood, taken at week 0. These receptors all come from a human donor with alopecia areata.

The V call is TRBV4-1, the J call TRBJ1-1; tentatively, D is TRBD1 (5 bases). The CDR3 is made up of 15 amino acids. Trimming removed 3 bases at V and 3 bases at J, with 14 bases between. Germline loops: CDR1 MGHRA, CDR2 YSYEKL. The CDR3 protein is CASSHRQHRDTEAFF. The CDR3 nucleotides read TGCGCCAGCAGCCACCGACAGCACCGGGACACTGAAGCTTTCTTT.

The chain carries TRBV29-1 and TRBJ1-1; 7 bases match TRBD1. The V segment lost 6 bases and the J segment 7 bases; nucleotides outside the gene matches: 17. Germline CDR1 SQVTM, CDR2 ANQGSEA. There are 15 residues in the CDR3. The CDR3 is CSVKKTGSGVGEAFF. DNA for the CDR3: TGCAGCGTGAAAAAGACAGGGAGCGGTGTGGGTGAAGCTTTCTTT.

The J gene is TRBJ2-5, the V gene TRBV29-1; 7 bases fit TRBD2. The CDR3 contains 15 residues. The V gene's germline CDR1 is SQVTM and CDR2 ANQGSEA. V was pared by 6 bases and J by 2 bases, with 12 bases of the junction left unmatched. CDR3 nucleotides: TGCAGCGTCGGATCCCCCAGCGGGGTACAAGAGACCCAGTACTTC. Its protein is CSVGSPSGVQETQYF.

This clone was recorded a few times. V usage is TRBV7-9 and J usage is TRBJ1-3; D is perhaps TRBD1 (5 bases). The CDR3 extends over 14 amino acids. Germline values: CDR1 SEHNR, CDR2 FQNEAQ (reference sequence). Deletions cut 3 bases from V and 4 bases from J, with 10 bases between. As DNA, the CDR3 is TGTGCCAGCAGCTTCGGGGCCGAAGGAAACACCATATATTTT. Amino acids: CASSFGAEGNTIYF.

The chain couples TRBV2 to TRBJ2-7; D not resolved. V was cut by 8 bases and J by 7 bases, with 6 bases left in between. The germline gives CDR1 SNHLY, CDR2 FYNNEI. The CDR3 has 9 residues. The CDR3: CASGAEQYF. The DNA of the CDR3 is TGTGCCAGCGGCGCTGAGCAGTACTTC. The variable domain in full, completed from reference TRBV2 and TRBJ2-7, reads EPEVTQTPSHQVTQMGQEVILRCVPISNHLYFYWYRQILGQKVEFLVSFYNNEISEKSEIFDDQFSVERPDGSNFTLKIRSTKLEDSAMYFCASGAEQYFGPGTRLTVT.

The chain recombines TRBV14 with TRBJ1-4, with a possible D match to TRBD1 (6 bases). Trimming cost V 1 base and J 5 bases, with 8 bases left between them. This CDR3 spans 14 amino acids. Germline loops: CDR1 SGHDN, CDR2 FVKESK. CDR3 sequence (DNA): TGTGCCAGCAGCCAAGTCAGGGGCAATGAAAAACTGTTTTTT. Encoded protein: CASSQVRGNEKLFF.

This clone has a handful of counts. This rearrangement joins TRBV5-6 to TRBJ1-5; D uncertain. The germline V and J ends were trimmed by 0 bases and 5 bases, with 6 bases remaining between them. There are 13 residues in the CDR3. Germline lookup yields CDR1 SGHDT and CDR2 YYEEEE. The CDR3 DNA reads as TGTGCCAGCAGCTTGGGCGGGGATCAGCCCCAGCATTTT. Its translation is CASSLGGDQPQHF.

The rearrangement joins TRBV5-6 to TRBJ2-7; 14 bases align to TRBD2. The CDR3 is 16 amino acids. Germline CDR1 reads SGHDT; CDR2 reads YYEEEE. The trim removed 0 bases at V and 5 bases at J, leaving 4 bases unmatched. DNA for the CDR3: TGTGCCAGCAGCTTGGCGGGACTAGCGGGAGTACACGAGCAGTACTTC. It specifies CASSLAGLAGVHEQYF.